These T cell receptor beta chains were read from a single sample in a study of shared clonotypes between healthy human individuals. Clones were sequenced by immunoSEQ multiplex PCR, and TCRdb holds only the in-frame ones, with some missing. This sample has 400,000 to 600,000 clones; around 79% occur once, and the top ten carry 13%. Sequencing was done on a sample of PBMCs. Receptor source: a woman in her thirties or forties in good health. Some clones in this sample may be carry-over from other donors' samples. The CDR3 runs from the conserved cysteine through the conserved F or W. The D gene is left open where the match is weak. Clone size, where shown, is once, few, many, or a class for clones that have expanded.

J gene: TRBJ2-5
D gene: .
V gene: TRBV18
clone size: few
CDR3 DNA: TGTGCCAGCTCACTAAACACCGGGGGCGCGGAGACCCAGTACTTC
CDR3 protein: CASSLNTGGAETQYF

J gene: TRBJ2-3
D gene: .
V gene: TRBV5-1
clone size: .
CDR3 DNA: TGCGCCAGCAGCCTTCTCGCGTCCACAGATACGCAGTATTTT
CDR3 protein: CASSLLASTDTQYF

J gene: TRBJ2-5
D gene: .
V gene: TRBV5-1
clone size: .
CDR3 DNA: TGCGCCAGCAGCTTGCAAGGACATGGCGGGGAGACCCAGTACTTC
CDR3 protein: CASSLQGHGGETQYF

J gene: TRBJ2-3
D gene: TRBD1
V gene: TRBV27
clone size: few
CDR3 DNA: TGTGCCAGCAGCCACCCCCCGGGACAGGGTGCAGATACGCAGTATTTT
CDR3 protein: CASSHPPGQGADTQYF

J gene: TRBJ2-7
D gene: .
V gene: TRBV7-9
clone size: .
CDR3 DNA: TGTGCCAGCAGCTACCCAAGGGGAGGCTACGAGCAGTACTTC
CDR3 protein: CASSYPRGGYEQYF

J gene: TRBJ1-1
D gene: .
V gene: TRBV5-5
clone size: many
CDR3 DNA: TGTGCCAGCAGCCAAGGGGGGAACACTGAAGCTTTCTTT
CDR3 protein: CASSQGGNTEAFF

J gene: TRBJ2-7
D gene: .
V gene: TRBV15
clone size: .
CDR3 DNA: TGTGCCACCAGCAGAGATGTACCCTACGAGCAGTACTTC
CDR3 protein: CATSRDVPYEQYF

J gene: TRBJ2-3
D gene: .
V gene: TRBV19
clone size: .
CDR3 DNA: TGTGCCAGTAGTATACCCTTATCTAGAGATACGCAGTATTTT
CDR3 protein: CASSIPLSRDTQYF

J gene: TRBJ2-7
D gene: TRBD2
V gene: TRBV30
clone size: .
CDR3 DNA: TGTGCCTGGACCACCGGGACTACCGACGCGTGGCAGTACTTC
CDR3 protein: CAWTTGTTDAWQYF

J gene: TRBJ2-7
D gene: .
V gene: TRBV5-1
clone size: .
CDR3 DNA: TGCGCCAGCAGCTTGGGAGGCTACGAGCAGTACTTC
CDR3 protein: CASSLGGYEQYF

J gene: TRBJ2-7
D gene: TRBD2
V gene: TRBV2
clone size: .
CDR3 DNA: TGTGCCAGCAGCCCGCGGACTAGCGGGAGCTACGAGCAGTACTTC
CDR3 protein: CASSPRTSGSYEQYF

J gene: TRBJ1-3
D gene: .
V gene: TRBV7-9
clone size: .
CDR3 DNA: TGTGCCAGCAGTTTTACTACAGGGATCCCAGCTGGAAACACCATATATTTT
CDR3 protein: CASSFTTGIPAGNTIYF

J gene: TRBJ1-4
D gene: TRBD1
V gene: TRBV28
clone size: once
CDR3 DNA: TGTGCCAGCATGACAGGGAACCTTGTTCTTAATGAAAAACTGTTTTTT
CDR3 protein: CASMTGNLVLNEKLFF

J gene: TRBJ2-7
D gene: .
V gene: TRBV5-8
clone size: .
CDR3 DNA: TGTGCCAGCAGCTTGTGGGACGAACCCTACGAGCAGTACTTC
CDR3 protein: CASSLWDEPYEQYF

J gene: TRBJ1-2
D gene: .
V gene: TRBV27
clone size: once
CDR3 DNA: TGTGCCAGCAGTCCCCGGGATCCCTCTTCCTATGGCTACACCTTC
CDR3 protein: CASSPRDPSSYGYTF

J gene: TRBJ1-1
D gene: .
V gene: TRBV10-1
clone size: few
CDR3 DNA: TGCGCCAGCAGTGGTCTCAACACTGAAGCTTTCTTT
CDR3 protein: CASSGLNTEAFF

J gene: TRBJ2-1
D gene: TRBD2
V gene: TRBV7-3
clone size: .
CDR3 DNA: TGTGCCAGCAGCCCCAGTAAACTAGCGGGAGTCAATGAGCAGTTCTTC
CDR3 protein: CASSPSKLAGVNEQFF

J gene: TRBJ2-7
D gene: .
V gene: TRBV30
clone size: few
CDR3 DNA: TGTGCCTGGAGTCACCCAGGACAGAACGAGCAGTACTTC
CDR3 protein: CAWSHPGQNEQYF

J gene: TRBJ2-3
D gene: TRBD2
V gene: TRBV5-4
clone size: .
CDR3 DNA: TGTGCCAGCAGCTTAGGACTAGCGGGAGGTAAAGATACGCAGTATTTT
CDR3 protein: CASSLGLAGGKDTQYF

J gene: TRBJ2-6
D gene: .
V gene: TRBV6-1
clone size: .
CDR3 DNA: TGTGCCAGCAGTGACACAGGGCTCTCTGGGGCCAACGTCCTGACTTTC
CDR3 protein: CASSDTGLSGANVLTF

J gene: TRBJ2-1
D gene: TRBD2
V gene: TRBV28
clone size: .
CDR3 DNA: TGTGCCAGCAAAGGGACTAGCGGGAGGAATGAGCAGTTCTTC
CDR3 protein: CASKGTSGRNEQFF

J gene: TRBJ2-1
D gene: .
V gene: TRBV4-2
clone size: .
CDR3 DNA: TGTGCCAGCAGCCAAGATCCCCCCCCCAATGAGCAGTTCTTC
CDR3 protein: CASSQDPPPNEQFF

J gene: TRBJ2-1
D gene: TRBD1
V gene: TRBV30
clone size: once
CDR3 DNA: TGTGCCTGGAGTCGAACAGGGGGCGATGAGCAGTTCTTC
CDR3 protein: CAWSRTGGDEQFF

J gene: TRBJ2-5
D gene: .
V gene: TRBV10-1
clone size: .
CDR3 DNA: TGCGCCAGCAGTGACCCTGGGGAAGAGACCCAGTACTTC
CDR3 protein: CASSDPGEETQYF

J gene: TRBJ2-2
D gene: .
V gene: TRBV5-4
clone size: .
CDR3 DNA: TGTGCCAGCAGCTACCGGGGCGGGGAGCTGTTTTTT
CDR3 protein: CASSYRGGELFF

J gene: TRBJ2-5
D gene: TRBD2
V gene: TRBV30
clone size: .
CDR3 DNA: TGTGCCTGGAGTGTGTATGGCGGGAGGCGACAAGAGACCCAGTACTTC
CDR3 protein: CAWSVYGGRRQETQYF

J gene: TRBJ1-1
D gene: .
V gene: TRBV29-1
clone size: .
CDR3 DNA: TGCAGCGCTCTAGTAACGTTGAACACTGAAGCTTTCTTT
CDR3 protein: CSALVTLNTEAFF

J gene: TRBJ1-2
D gene: TRBD1
V gene: TRBV4-2
clone size: .
CDR3 DNA: TGTGCCAGCAGCCAAGCCGGACAGGGGAGAGGAGGCTACACCTTC
CDR3 protein: CASSQAGQGRGGYTF

J gene: TRBJ2-3
D gene: .
V gene: TRBV11-2
clone size: .
CDR3 DNA: TGTGCCAGCAGCTTAGCGGGTTACACAGATACGCAGTATTTT
CDR3 protein: CASSLAGYTDTQYF

J gene: TRBJ2-2
D gene: TRBD1
V gene: TRBV6-5
clone size: .
CDR3 DNA: TGTGCCAGCAGTTACCGGACAGGTGGGGGAACCGGGGAGCTGTTTTTT
CDR3 protein: CASSYRTGGGTGELFF

J gene: TRBJ2-5
D gene: .
V gene: TRBV6-4
clone size: .
CDR3 DNA: TGTGCCAGCAGGAGCTGTCGGGACCGACACCAAGAGACCCAGTACTTC
CDR3 protein: CASRSCRDRHQETQYF

J gene: TRBJ2-7
D gene: .
V gene: TRBV30
clone size: .
CDR3 DNA: TGTGCCTGGAGAAGCGGCTACTCGACGGCCCCCTCCGAGCAGTACTTC
CDR3 protein: CAWRSGYSTAPSEQYF

J gene: TRBJ1-4
D gene: .
V gene: TRBV5-4
clone size: .
CDR3 DNA: TGTGCCAGCAGCGTTCAAGGGCTAGGTGAAAAACTGTTTTTT
CDR3 protein: CASSVQGLGEKLFF

J gene: TRBJ2-7
D gene: TRBD2
V gene: TRBV27
clone size: .
CDR3 DNA: TGTGCCAGCAGTCCCGTATGGCGGGAGATTGTCTACGAGCAGTACTTC
CDR3 protein: CASSPVWREIVYEQYF

J gene: TRBJ1-2
D gene: TRBD1
V gene: TRBV6-1
clone size: .
CDR3 DNA: TGTGCCAGCAGTGAATTGGGGGGACAGGGGAGCTACACCTTC
CDR3 protein: CASSELGGQGSYTF